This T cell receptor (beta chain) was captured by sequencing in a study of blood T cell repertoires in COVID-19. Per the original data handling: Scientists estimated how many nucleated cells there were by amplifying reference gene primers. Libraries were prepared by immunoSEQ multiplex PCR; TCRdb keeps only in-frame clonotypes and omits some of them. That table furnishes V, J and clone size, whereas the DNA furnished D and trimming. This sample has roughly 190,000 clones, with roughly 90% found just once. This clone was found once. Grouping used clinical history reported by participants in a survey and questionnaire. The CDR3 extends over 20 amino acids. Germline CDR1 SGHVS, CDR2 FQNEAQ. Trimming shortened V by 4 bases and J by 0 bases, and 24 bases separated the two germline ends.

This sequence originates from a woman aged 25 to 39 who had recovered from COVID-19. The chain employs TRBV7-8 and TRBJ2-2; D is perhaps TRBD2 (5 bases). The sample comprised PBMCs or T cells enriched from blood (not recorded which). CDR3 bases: TGTGCCAGCAGCTCCAAAACCGGGAACCCACTACCCCCGAACACCGGGGAGCTGTTTTTT. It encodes CASSSKTGNPLPPNTGELFF.